This section outlines one TCR beta chain sequence together with its context. The antigen is not known. These data originate in a study of tumor and adjacent non-tumor tissue in lung cancer. Study-wide results and limits: Significantly higher TCR diversity was found in tumor than normal lung. In normal lung, the top 100 clones were significantly more dominant than in tumor.

The CDR3 is made up of 18 amino acids. Germline loops: CDR1 SGHAT, CDR2 FQNNGV. Losses at the gene ends were 4 bases for V and 10 bases for J; bases not matched to a gene: 22. This sample's RNA came from whole unsorted tissue. Newly diagnosed lung cancer patients had thoracic surgery in China, August–late 2014, without prior chemotherapy. A modified ARM-PCR protocol with three rounds of nested PCR amplified TCRbeta. TCRdb processed the multiplex PCR reads anew with MiXCR; each CDR3 protein has one entry. The data hold around 86,000 distinct CDR3 sequences, with 72% observed a single time. The sequenced sample consisted of lung tumor tissue. The source is a woman aged 40 to 55 with non-small cell lung cancer. This chain links TRBV11-2 with TRBJ2-1; 7 bases line up with TRBD2. CDR3 nucleotides: TGTGCCAGCAGCTCGCGCATCGTAACCAGCGGGGCACTGAGGGAGCAGTTCTTC. Translated: CASSSRIVTSGALREQFF.